The 9 T cell receptor beta chains below all came from one sample that was sequenced in a study of T cell changes during pregnancy in multiple sclerosis. Generated by immunoSEQ multiplex PCR, the TCRdb table keeps only in-frame clones and is missing some. In the table there are roughly 70,000 clones, about 85% of which are singletons. The specimen comprised peripheral blood, sampled before pregnancy. The receptors shown here come from a female donor with multiple sclerosis, enrolled in a pregnancy study.

The chain employs TRBV6-1 and TRBJ2-2, with D maybe TRBD1 (6 bases). Trimming shortened V by 3 bases and J by 4 bases, and 9 bases separated the two germline ends. Germline V gene sequence: CDR1 MNHNS, CDR2 SASEGT. The CDR3 totals 14 residues. The CDR3 region is CASSDRTATGELFF. CDR3 sequence (DNA): TGTGCCAGCAGTGATCGGACAGCCACCGGGGAGCTGTTTTTT.

This sequence joins TRBV5-1 and TRBJ1-2; TRBD1 agrees at 7 bases. V lost 5 bases, J lost 5 bases, and 0 bases stayed unmatched. From germline, CDR1 is SGHRS and CDR2 YFSETQ. The length of the CDR3 is 11 residues. The CDR3 nucleotides are TGCGCCAGCAGGACAGGGTATGGCTACACCTTC. Residues: CASRTGYGYTF.

The chain links TRBV7-8 to TRBJ2-1; 8 bases are a match to TRBD2. Germline V lookup: CDR1 SGHVS, CDR2 FQNEAQ. The CDR3 sequence is 15 residues long. The V and J ends lost 7 bases and 4 bases, in that order; junction bases with no gene match: 9. CDR3 sequence: CASTLLSGAYNEQFF. CDR3 bases: TGTGCCAGCACCCTTCTTAGCGGGGCGTACAATGAGCAGTTCTTC.

V usage is TRBV7-3 and J usage is TRBJ2-1; tentative D call: TRBD2 (6 bases). Germline-derived CDR1 and CDR2 are SGHTA and FQGTGA. The CDR3 totals 13 residues. V dropped 4 bases and J dropped 8 bases, with 12 bases sitting between them. The CDR3 nucleotides read TGTGCCAGCAGCTACTCCAGGGAGGATGAGCAGTTCTTC. This encodes CASSYSREDEQFF.

This chain uses TRBV5-8 with TRBJ2-2; D is possibly TRBD1 (5 bases). The length of the CDR3 is 16 residues. CDR1 and CDR2 from the germline V gene are SGHTS and YDEGEE. V was cut by 2 bases and J by 0 bases, with 11 bases left in between. The CDR3 nucleotides read TGTGCCAGCAGCTTACTTCAGGGCTCGAACACCGGGGAGCTGTTTTTT. It specifies CASSLLQGSNTGELFF.

In DNA form, the CDR3 reads TGTGCCAGCAGCTTCGACAGGGGTGGTTCACCCCTCCACTTT. This translates into CASSFDRGGSPLHF. This chain links TRBV7-2 with TRBJ1-6, with 8 bases matching TRBD1. The V gene's germline CDR1 is SGHTA and CDR2 FQGNSA. The V segment lost 3 bases and the J segment 9 bases; nucleotides outside the gene matches: 4. There are 14 residues in the CDR3.

The V gene is TRBV25-1, the J gene TRBJ1-3, with D possibly being TRBD1 (6 bases). In germline, CDR1 is MGHDK, CDR2 SYGVNS. CDR3 length equals 14 residues. V dropped 5 bases and J dropped 4 bases, with 12 bases sitting between them. CDR3 nucleotide sequence: TGTGCCAGCAGTCAAACAGGGTTGGGAAACACCATATATTTT. Translation: CASSQTGLGNTIYF. Together with reference TRBV25-1 and TRBJ1-3, the CDR3 gives the full variable domain: EADIYQTPRYLVIGTGKKITLECSQTMGHDKMYWYQQDPGMELHLIHYSYGVNSTEKGDLSSESTVSRIRTEHFPLTLESARPSHTSQYLCASSQTGLGNTIYFGEGSWLTVV.

CDR3 residues: CAISGDSLNTEAFF. The DNA for the CDR3 is TGTGCCATCAGTGGCGACAGCTTGAACACTGAAGCTTTCTTT. J is TRBJ1-1 and V is TRBV10-3; TRBD1 might be the D (5 bases). This CDR3 has 14 amino acids. The germline gives CDR1 ENHRY, CDR2 SYGVKD. V lost 4 bases and J 0 bases, leaving 9 bases between the germline ends.

The chain joins TRBV2 to TRBJ1-3, with D unclear. This CDR3 comprises 15 residues. V lost 2 bases and J lost 0, with 8 bases in between. In germline, CDR1 is SNHLY, CDR2 FYNNEI. CDR3 nucleotides: TGTGCCAGCAGTGAAAGCCAGGCCTCTGGAAACACCATATATTTT. Translated, it gives CASSESQASGNTIYF.